One TCR beta chain is described in this entry. A second about 6 to 12 cycle PCR used barcoded and J-beta primers. TCRdb recomputed calls from the 5' RACE reads with MiXCR, one row per CDR3 protein. Here the sample spans hundreds of thousands of distinct CDR3 sequences, approximately 44% being singletons. The data originate from a study of blood T cells in healthy people across ages. Each donor had 8.5 to 10 milliliters of peripheral blood drawn. Extraction of total RNA produced a minimum of 6 micrograms from each sample. The V and J ends lost 2 bases and 5 bases respectively, with 10 bases between them. The CDR3 length is 14 residues. CDR1 is SGDLS and CDR2 is YYNGEE in the germline V gene.

Material for sequencing was blood. The V and J genes are TRBV9 and TRBJ1-4; maybe TRBD1 (6 bases). This clonotype originated in a man in his 60s in good health. The CDR3 nucleotides are TGTGCCAGCAGCGTCGGGGGCCCAAATGAAAAACTGTTTTTT. The encoded protein is CASSVGGPNEKLFF.